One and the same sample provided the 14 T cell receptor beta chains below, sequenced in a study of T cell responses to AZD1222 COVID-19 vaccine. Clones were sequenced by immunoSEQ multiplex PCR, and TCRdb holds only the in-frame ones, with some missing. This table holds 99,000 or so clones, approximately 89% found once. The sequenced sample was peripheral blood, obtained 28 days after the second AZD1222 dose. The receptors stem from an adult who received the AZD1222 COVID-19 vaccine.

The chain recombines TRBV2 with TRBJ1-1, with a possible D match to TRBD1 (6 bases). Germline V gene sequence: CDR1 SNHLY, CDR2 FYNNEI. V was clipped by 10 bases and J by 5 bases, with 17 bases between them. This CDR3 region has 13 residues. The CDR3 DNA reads TGTGCCACCGAGGGGGGGGTAGGGACTGAAGCTTTCTTT. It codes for CATEGGVGTEAFF.

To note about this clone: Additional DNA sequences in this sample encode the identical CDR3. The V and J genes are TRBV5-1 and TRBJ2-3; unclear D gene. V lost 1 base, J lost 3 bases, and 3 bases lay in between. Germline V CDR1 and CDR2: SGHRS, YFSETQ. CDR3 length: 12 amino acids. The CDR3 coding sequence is TGCGCCAGCAGCTTGACGACAGATACGCAGTATTTT. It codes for CASSLTTDTQYF. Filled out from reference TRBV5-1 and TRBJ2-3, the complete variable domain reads KAGVTQTPRYLIKTRGQQVTLSCSPISGHRSVSWYQQTPGQGLQFLFEYFSETQRNKGNFPGRFSGRQFSNSRSEMNVSTLELGDSALYLCASSLTTDTQYFGPGTRLTVL.

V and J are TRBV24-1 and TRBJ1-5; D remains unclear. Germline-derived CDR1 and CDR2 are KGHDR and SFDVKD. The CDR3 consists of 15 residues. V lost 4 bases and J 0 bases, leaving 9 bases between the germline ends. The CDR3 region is CATSESGSSNQPQHF. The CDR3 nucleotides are TGTGCCACCAGTGAGTCCGGATCTAGCAATCAGCCCCAGCATTTT.

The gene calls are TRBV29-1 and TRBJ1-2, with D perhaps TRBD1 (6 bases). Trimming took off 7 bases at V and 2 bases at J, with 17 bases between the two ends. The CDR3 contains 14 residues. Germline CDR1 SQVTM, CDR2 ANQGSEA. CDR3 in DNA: TGCAGCGCGGCGCCCGGGGGGCGAAACTATGGCTACACCTTC. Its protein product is CSAAPGGRNYGYTF. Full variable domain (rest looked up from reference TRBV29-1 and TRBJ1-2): SAVISQKPSRDICQRGTSLTIQCQVDSQVTMMFWYRQQPGQSLTLIATANQGSEATYESGFVIDKFPISRPNLTFSTLTVSNMSPEDSSIYLCSAAPGGRNYGYTFGSGTRLTVV.

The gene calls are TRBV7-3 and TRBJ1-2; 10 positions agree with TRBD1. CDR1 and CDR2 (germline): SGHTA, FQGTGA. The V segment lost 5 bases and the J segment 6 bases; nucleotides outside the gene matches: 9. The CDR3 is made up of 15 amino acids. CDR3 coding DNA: TGTGCCAGCAGCCCCCGACAGGGGGCGGACCATGGCTACACCTTC. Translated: CASSPRQGADHGYTF.

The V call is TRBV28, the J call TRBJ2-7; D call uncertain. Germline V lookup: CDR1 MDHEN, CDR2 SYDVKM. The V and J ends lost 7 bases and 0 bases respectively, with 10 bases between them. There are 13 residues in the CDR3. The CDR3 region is CASKVANSYEQYF. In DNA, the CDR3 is TGTGCCAGCAAGGTAGCCAACTCCTACGAGCAGTACTTC.

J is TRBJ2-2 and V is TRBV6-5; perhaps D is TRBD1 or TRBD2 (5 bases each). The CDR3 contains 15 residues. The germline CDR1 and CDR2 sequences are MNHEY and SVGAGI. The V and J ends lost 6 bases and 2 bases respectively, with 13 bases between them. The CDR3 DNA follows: TGTGCCAGCAGAGCCGGGACGGCTAACACCGGGGAGCTGTTTTTT. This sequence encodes CASRAGTANTGELFF.

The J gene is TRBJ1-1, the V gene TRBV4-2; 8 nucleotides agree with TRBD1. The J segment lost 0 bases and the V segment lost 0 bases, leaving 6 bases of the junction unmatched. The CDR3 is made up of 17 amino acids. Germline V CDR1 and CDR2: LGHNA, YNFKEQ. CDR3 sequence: CASSQEPRTGMNTEAFF. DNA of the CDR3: TGTGCCAGCAGCCAAGAACCCCGGACAGGGATGAACACTGAAGCTTTCTTT.

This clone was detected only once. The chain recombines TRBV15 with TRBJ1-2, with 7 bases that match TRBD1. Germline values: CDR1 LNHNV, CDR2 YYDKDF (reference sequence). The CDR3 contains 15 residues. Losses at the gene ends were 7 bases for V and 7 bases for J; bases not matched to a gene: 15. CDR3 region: CATTGTEASPGGYTF. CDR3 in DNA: TGTGCCACCACTGGGACAGAAGCTTCTCCGGGTGGCTACACCTTC.

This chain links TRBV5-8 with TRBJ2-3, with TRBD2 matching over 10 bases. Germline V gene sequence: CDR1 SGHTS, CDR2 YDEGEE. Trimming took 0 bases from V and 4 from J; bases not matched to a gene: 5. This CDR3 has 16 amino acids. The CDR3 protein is CASSLGLAGAADTQYF. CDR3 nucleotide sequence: TGTGCCAGCAGCTTGGGCCTAGCGGGAGCGGCAGATACGCAGTATTTT. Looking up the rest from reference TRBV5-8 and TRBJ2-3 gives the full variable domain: EAGVTQSPTHLIKTRGQQATLRCSPISGHTSVYWYQQALGLGLQFLLWYDEGEERNRGNFPPRFSGRQFPNYSSELNVNALELEDSALYLCASSLGLAGAADTQYFGPGTRLTVL.

DNA for the CDR3: TGTGCCAGCAGCTTAGCGGGCACTCAGCAGTTCTTC. This encodes CASSLAGTQQFF. The chain employs TRBV7-2 and TRBJ2-1; no clear D gene. Trimming removed 0 bases from V and 11 bases from J, with 8 bases in between. Germline lookup yields CDR1 SGHTA and CDR2 FQGNSA. This CDR3 region has 12 residues.

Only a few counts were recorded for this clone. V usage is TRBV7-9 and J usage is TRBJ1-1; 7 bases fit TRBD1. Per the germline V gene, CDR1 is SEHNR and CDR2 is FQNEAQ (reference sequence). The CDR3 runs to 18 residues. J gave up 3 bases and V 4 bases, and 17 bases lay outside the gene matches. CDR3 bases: TGTGCCAGCAGCTCCAAACCCGCGCTTCAGGGGGTTCACACTGAAGCTTTCTTT. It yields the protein CASSSKPALQGVHTEAFF.

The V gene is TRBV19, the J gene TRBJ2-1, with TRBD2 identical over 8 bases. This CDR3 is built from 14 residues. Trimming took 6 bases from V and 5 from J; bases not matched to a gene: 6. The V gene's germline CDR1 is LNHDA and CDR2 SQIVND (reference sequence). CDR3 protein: CASSRTSPNNEQFF. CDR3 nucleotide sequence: TGTGCCAGTAGCCGGACTAGCCCTAACAATGAGCAGTTCTTC. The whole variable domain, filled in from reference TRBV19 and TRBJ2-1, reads DGGITQSPKYLFRKEGQNVTLSCEQNLNHDAMYWYRQDPGQGLRLIYYSQIVNDFQKGDIAEGYSVSREKKESFPLTVTSAQKNPTAFYLCASSRTSPNNEQFFGPGTRLTVL.

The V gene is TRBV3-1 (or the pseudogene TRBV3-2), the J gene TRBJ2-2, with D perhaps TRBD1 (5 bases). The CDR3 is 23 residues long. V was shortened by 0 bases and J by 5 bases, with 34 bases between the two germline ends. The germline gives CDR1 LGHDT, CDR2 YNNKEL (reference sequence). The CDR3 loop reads CASSQDHPGPIVTVSTFTGELFF. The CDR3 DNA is TGTGCCAGCAGCCAAGACCACCCAGGGCCGATAGTCACGGTATCCACTTTTACCGGGGAGCTGTTTTTT.